One sample yielded the 2 T cell receptor beta chains listed below, sequenced in a study of blood T cell repertoires in COVID-19 (TCRdb year 2020). Library prep was done by the immunoSEQ multiplex PCR assay. TCRdb re-hosts the immuneACCESS table, in-frame sequences only. Its copies lack some clones; in the studies checked, an unresolved V gene accounts for under half of them, and the cause for the rest is not known. The sample table contains approximately 74,000 clones; only one count was recorded for roughly 80% of them. The top ten hold approximately 15% of the sample. Input material: peripheral blood. The source of these receptors is a man aged 55 to 70 with acute or convalescent COVID-19.

The J gene is TRBJ2-5, the V gene TRBV6-6, with 8 bases aligning to TRBD2. CDR1 and CDR2 (germline): MNHNY, SVGAGI (reference sequence). The length of the CDR3 is 14 residues. Trimming took 3 bases from V and 4 from J; bases not matched to a gene: 4. This chain's CDR3 is CASSYGTSVETQYF. CDR3 DNA: TGTGCCAGCAGTTATGGGACTAGTGTAGAGACCCAGTACTTC.

The J gene is TRBJ2-1, the V gene TRBV7-3; weak D call: TRBD1 (6 bases). Germline V gives CDR1 SGHTA, CDR2 FQGTGA. V lost 4 bases to trimming and J lost 5 bases, with 12 bases between them. The CDR3 loop spans 14 amino acids. The CDR3 DNA follows: TGTGCCAGCAGCTCTCCCGAGGGGGACAATGAGCAGTTCTTC. Translation: CASSSPEGDNEQFF.